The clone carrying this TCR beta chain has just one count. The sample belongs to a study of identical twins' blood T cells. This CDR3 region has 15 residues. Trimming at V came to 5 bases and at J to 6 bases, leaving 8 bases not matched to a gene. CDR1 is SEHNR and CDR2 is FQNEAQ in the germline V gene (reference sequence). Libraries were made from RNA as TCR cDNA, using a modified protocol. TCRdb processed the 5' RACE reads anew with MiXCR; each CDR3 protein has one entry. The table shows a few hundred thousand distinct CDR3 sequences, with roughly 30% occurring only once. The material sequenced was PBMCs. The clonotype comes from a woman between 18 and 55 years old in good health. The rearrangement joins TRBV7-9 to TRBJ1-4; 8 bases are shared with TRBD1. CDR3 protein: CASSTGQGLYEKLFF. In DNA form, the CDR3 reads TGTGCCAGCAGCACCGGACAGGGATTGTATGAAAAACTGTTTTTT.